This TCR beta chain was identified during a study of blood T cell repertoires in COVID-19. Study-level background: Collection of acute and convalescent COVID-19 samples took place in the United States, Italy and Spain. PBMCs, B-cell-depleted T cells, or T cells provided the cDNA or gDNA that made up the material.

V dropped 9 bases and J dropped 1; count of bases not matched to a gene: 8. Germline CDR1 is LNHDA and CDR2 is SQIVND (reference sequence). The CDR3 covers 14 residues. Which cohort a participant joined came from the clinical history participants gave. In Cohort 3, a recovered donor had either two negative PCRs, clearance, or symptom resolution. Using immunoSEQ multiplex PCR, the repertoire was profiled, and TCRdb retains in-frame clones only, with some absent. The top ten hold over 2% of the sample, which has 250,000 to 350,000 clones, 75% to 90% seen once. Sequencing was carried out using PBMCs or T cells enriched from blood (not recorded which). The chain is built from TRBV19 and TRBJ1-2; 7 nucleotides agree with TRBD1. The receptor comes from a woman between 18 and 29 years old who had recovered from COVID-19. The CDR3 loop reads CASLKGDSNYGYTF. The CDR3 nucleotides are TGTGCCAGCCTTAAGGGGGACAGTAACTATGGCTACACCTTC.